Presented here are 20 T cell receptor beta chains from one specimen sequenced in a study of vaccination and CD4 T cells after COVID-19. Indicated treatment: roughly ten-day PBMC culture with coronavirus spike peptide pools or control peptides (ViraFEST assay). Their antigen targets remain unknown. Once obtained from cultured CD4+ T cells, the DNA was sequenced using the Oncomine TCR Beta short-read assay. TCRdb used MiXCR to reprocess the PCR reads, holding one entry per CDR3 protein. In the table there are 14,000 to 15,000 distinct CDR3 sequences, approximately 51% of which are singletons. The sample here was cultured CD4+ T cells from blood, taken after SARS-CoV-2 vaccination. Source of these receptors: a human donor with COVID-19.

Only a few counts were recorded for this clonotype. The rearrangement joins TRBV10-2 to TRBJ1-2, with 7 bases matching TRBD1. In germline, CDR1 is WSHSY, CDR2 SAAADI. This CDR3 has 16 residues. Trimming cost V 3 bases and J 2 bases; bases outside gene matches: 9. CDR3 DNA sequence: TGCGCCAGCAGTGACCTTTACAGGGGTTTCAACTATGGCTACACCTTC. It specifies CASSDLYRGFNYGYTF.

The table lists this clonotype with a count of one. CDR3 residues: CAIRGQDWTEAFF. The CDR3 region has the DNA TGTGCCATCAGGGGACAGGACTGGACTGAAGCTTTCTTT. The V call is TRBV10-3, the J call TRBJ1-1; 8 bases match TRBD1. V was clipped by 6 bases and J by 5 bases; unmatched bases: 5. Germline assignment: CDR1 ENHRY and CDR2 SYGVKD. The CDR3 spans 13 residues.

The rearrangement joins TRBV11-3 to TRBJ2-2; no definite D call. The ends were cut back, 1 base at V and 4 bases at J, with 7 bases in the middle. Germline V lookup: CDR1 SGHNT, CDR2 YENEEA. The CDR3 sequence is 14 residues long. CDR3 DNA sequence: TGTGCCAGCAGCTTAGTTGGCAGCACCGGGGAGCTGTTTTTT. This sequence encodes CASSLVGSTGELFF.

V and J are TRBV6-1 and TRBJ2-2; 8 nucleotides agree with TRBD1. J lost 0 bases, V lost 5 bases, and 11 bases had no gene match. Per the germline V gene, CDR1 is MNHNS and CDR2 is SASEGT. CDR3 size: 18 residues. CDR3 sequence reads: CASSTPFGTGANTGELFF. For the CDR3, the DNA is TGTGCCAGCAGTACCCCCTTTGGGACAGGAGCGAACACCGGGGAGCTGTTTTTT.

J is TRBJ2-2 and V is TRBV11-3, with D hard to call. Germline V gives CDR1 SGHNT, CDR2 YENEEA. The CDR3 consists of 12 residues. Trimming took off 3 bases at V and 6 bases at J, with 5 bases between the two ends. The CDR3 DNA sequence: TGTGCCAGCAGCTTTGGATCCGGGGAGCTGTTTTTT. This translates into CASSFGSGELFF.

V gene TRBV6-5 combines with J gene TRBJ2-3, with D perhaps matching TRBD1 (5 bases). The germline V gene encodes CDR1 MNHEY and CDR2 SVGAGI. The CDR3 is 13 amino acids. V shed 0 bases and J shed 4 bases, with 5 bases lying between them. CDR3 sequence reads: CASSYSGPDTQYF. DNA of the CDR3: TGTGCCAGCAGTTACTCGGGGCCAGATACGCAGTATTTT.

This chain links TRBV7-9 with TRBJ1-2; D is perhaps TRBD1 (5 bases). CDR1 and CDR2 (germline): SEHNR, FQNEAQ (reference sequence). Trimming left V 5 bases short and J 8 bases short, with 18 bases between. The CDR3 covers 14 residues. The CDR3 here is CASSGETASGGYTF. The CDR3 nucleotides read TGTGCCAGCAGCGGAGAGACAGCCTCCGGAGGCTACACCTTC.

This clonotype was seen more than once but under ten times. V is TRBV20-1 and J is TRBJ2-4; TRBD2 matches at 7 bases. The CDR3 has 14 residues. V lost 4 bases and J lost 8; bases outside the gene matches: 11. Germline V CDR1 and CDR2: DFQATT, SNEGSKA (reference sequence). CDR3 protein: CSAISSGRGDIQYF. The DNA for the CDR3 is TGCAGTGCTATATCTAGCGGTCGAGGGGACATTCAGTACTTC.

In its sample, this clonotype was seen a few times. The CDR3 bases are TGTGCCAGCAGGACCCTCTCGGGGGCACATGGCTACACCTTC. The encoded protein is CASRTLSGAHGYTF. The genes are TRBV6-1 and TRBJ1-2; TRBD1 might be the D (6 bases). This CDR3 contains 14 residues. In germline, CDR1 is MNHNS, CDR2 SASEGT. V shed 6 bases and J shed 6 bases, with 17 bases lying between them.

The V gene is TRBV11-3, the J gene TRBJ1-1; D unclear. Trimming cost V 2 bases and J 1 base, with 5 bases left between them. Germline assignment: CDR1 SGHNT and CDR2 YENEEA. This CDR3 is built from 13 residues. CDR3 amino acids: CASSLMWNTEAFF. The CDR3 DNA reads TGTGCCAGCAGCTTAATGTGGAACACTGAAGCTTTCTTT.

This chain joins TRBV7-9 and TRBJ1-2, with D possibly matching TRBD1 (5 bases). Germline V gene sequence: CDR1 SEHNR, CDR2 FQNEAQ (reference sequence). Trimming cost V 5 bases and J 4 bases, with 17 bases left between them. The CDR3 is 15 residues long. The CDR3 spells CASSPLAGRVYGYTF. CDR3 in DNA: TGTGCCAGCAGCCCCCTGGCAGGGCGGGTCTATGGCTACACCTTC. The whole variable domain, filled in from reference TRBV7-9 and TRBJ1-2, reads DTGVSQNPRHKITKRGQNVTFRCDPISEHNRLYWYRQTLGQGPEFLTYFQNEAQLEKSRLLSDRFSAERPKGSFSTLEIQRTEQGDSAMYLCASSPLAGRVYGYTFGSGTRLTVV.

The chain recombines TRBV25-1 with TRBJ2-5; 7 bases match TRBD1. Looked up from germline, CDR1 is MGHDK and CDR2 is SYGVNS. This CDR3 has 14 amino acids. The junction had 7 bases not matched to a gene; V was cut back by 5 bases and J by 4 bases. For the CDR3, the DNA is TGTGCCAGCAGTCGACAGGGCGGAGGAGAGACCCAGTACTTC. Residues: CASSRQGGGETQYF.

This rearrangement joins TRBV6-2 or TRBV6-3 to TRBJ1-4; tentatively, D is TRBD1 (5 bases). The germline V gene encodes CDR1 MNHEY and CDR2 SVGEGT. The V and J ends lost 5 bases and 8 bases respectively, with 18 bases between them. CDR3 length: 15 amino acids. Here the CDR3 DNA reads TGTGCCAGCAGTGGCCAGGGCGTCCAAAGGGAAAAACTGTTTTTT. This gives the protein CASSGQGVQREKLFF.

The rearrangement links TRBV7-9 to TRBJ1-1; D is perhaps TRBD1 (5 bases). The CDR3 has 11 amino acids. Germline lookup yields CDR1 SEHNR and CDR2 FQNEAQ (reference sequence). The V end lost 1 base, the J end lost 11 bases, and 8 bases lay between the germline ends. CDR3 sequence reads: CASSLGTSAFF. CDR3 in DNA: TGTGCCAGCAGCTTAGGGACAAGTGCTTTCTTT.

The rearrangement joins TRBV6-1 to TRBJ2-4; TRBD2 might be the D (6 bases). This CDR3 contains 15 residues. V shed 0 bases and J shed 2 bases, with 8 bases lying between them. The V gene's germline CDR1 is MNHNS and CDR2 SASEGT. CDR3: CASSEAGGTKNIQYF. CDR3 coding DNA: TGTGCCAGCAGTGAAGCGGGCGGGACCAAAAACATTCAGTACTTC.

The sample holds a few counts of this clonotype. CDR3 sequence (DNA): TGTGCCAGCAGTGGGGACATTTATAGCAATCAGCCCCAGCATTTT. Its translation: CASSGDIYSNQPQHF. The chain carries TRBV2 and TRBJ1-5; TRBD1 is a possible D gene (6 bases). V gave up 4 bases and J gave up 0 bases, with 10 bases separating them. CDR1 is SNHLY and CDR2 is FYNNEI in the germline V gene. CDR3 size: 15 residues.

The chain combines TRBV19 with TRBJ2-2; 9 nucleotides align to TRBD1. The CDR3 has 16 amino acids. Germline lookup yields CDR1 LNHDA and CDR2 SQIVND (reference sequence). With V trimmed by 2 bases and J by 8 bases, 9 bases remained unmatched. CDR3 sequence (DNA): TGTGCCAGTAGTATATCGACCGGGACAGGGAGTGGGGAGCTGTTTTTT. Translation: CASSISTGTGSGELFF.

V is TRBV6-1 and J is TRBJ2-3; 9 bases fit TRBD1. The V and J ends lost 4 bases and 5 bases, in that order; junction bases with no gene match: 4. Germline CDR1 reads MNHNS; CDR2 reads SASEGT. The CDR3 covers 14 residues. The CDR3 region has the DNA TGTGCCAGCAGTGGTCAGACAGGGGGAGATACGCAGTATTTT. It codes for CASSGQTGGDTQYF.

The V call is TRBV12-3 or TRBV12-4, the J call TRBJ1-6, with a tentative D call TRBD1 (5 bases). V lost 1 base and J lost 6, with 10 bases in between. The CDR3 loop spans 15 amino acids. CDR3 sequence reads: CASSLEVGGNSPLHF. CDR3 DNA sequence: TGTGCCAGCAGTTTAGAGGTGGGGGGTAATTCACCCCTCCACTTT.

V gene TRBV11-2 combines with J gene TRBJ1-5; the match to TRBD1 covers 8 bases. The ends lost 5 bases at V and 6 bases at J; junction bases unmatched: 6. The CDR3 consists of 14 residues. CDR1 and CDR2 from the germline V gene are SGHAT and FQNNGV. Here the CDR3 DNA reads TGTGCCAGCAGCCCCGACAGGGGAGCTCAGCCCCAGCATTTT. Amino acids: CASSPDRGAQPQHF.